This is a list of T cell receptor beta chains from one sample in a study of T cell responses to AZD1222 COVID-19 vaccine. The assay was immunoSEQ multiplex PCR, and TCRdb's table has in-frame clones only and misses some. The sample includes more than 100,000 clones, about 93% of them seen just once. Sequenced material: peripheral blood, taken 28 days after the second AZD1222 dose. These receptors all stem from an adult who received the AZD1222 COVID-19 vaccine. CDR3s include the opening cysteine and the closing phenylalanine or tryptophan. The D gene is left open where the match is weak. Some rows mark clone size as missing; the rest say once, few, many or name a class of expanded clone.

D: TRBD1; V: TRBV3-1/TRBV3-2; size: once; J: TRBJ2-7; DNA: TGTGCCAGCAGCGGCGGGACAGGAGCTAGCTACGAGCAGTACTTC; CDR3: CASSGGTGASYEQYF
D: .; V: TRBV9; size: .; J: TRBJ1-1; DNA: TGTGCCAGCAGCGTAACCGGGACACCCCTGGGAGCTTTCTTT; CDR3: CASSVTGTPLGAFF
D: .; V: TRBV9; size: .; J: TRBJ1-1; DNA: TGTGCCAGCAGCGTAGCGACCACGATGAACACTGAAGCTTTCTTT; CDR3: CASSVATTMNTEAFF
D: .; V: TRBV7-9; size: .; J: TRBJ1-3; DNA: TGTGCCAGCAGCTTGGCCGGGCGTACTGGAAACACCATATATTTT; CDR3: CASSLAGRTGNTIYF
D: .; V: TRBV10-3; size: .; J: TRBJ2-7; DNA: TGTGCCATCAGTGAGTCGATAGGCAGGACCCAGAGCTACGAGCAGTACTTC; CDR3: CAISESIGRTQSYEQYF
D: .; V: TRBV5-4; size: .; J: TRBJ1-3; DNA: TGTGCCAGCAGCTTGGCCGGGGGGGTTGGAAACACCATATATTTT; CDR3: CASSLAGGVGNTIYF
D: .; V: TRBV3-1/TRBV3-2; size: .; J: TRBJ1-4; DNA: TGTGCCAGCAGCCCCCCGTCGGCAGGGATTGAAAAACTGTTTTTT; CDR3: CASSPPSAGIEKLFF
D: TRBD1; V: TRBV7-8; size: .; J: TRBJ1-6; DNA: TGTGCCAGCAGTTCTAGGCCGGGACAGATATTCTTGTCACCCCTCCACTTT; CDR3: CASSSRPGQIFLSPLHF
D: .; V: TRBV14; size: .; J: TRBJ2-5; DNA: TGTGCCAGCAGACTTCAGGGAGGAGAGACCCAGTACTTC; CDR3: CASRLQGGETQYF
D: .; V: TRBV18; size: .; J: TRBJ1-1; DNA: TGTGCCAGCTCACAGGGGAACACTGAAGCTTTCTTT; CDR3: CASSQGNTEAFF
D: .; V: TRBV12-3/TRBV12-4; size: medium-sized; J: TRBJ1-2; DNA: TGTGCCAGCAGTTCGACAGTACTCTATGGCTACACCTTC; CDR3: CASSSTVLYGYTF
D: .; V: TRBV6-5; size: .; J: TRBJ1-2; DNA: TGTGCCAGCAGTTATACTGGGGCGAGAGGCTACACCTTC; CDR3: CASSYTGARGYTF
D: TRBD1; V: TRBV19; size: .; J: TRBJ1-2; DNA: TGTGCCAGTAGTATCTCCCTTACTGGACAGGGGGAAGGGGGCTACACCTTC; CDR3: CASSISLTGQGEGGYTF
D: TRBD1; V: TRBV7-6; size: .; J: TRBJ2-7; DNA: TGTGCCAGCAGCTTAGCGAGGACAGGGGGAGACTACGAGCAGTACTTC; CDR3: CASSLARTGGDYEQYF
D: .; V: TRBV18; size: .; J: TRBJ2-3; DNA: TGTGCCAGCTCACCACTCGGGGGCGCGACGGTCGGAGATACGCAGTATTTT; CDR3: CASSPLGGATVGDTQYF
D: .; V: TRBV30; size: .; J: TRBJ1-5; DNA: TGTGCCTGGGGAGGCGATTATAGCAATCAGCCCCAGCATTTT; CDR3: CAWGGDYSNQPQHF
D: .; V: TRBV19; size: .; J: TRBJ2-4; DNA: TGTGCCAGTAGTATAGCCGCGGCCGGAGCCAAAAACATTCAGTACTTC; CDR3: CASSIAAAGAKNIQYF
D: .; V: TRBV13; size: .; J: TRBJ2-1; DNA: TGTGCCAGCAGCTTAGGAGGAACCGGAGTTCGTGAGTACGGAAACAATGAGCAGTTCTTC; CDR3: CASSLGGTGVREYGNNEQFF
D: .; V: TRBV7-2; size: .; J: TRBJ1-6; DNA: TGTGCCAGCAAAACTTGGGACAATTCACCCCTCCACTTT; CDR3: CASKTWDNSPLHF
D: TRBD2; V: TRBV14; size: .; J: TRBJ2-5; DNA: TGTGCCAGCAGCCGGACTAGCGGGGGGCGGGGAGAGACCCAGTACTTC; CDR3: CASSRTSGGRGETQYF
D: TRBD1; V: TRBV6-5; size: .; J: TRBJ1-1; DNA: TGTGCCAGCAGGGGCCCGGGACAGGGGAACACTGAAGCTTTCTTT; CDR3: CASRGPGQGNTEAFF
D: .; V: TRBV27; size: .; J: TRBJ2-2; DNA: TGTGCCAGCAGTCGGGTCACCGGGGAGCTGTTTTTT; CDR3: CASSRVTGELFF
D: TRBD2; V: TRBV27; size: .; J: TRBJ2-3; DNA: TGTGCCAGCAGTCATCCTAGCGGGAGGGCCCCAGATACGCAGTATTTT; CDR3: CASSHPSGRAPDTQYF
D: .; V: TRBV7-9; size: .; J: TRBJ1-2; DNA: TGTGCCAGCAGCCCCGGGACCGATGGTGGCTACACCTTC; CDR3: CASSPGTDGGYTF
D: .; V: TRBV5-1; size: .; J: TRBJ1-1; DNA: TGCGCCAGCAGCTCACTCAGGGGTGTGAACACTGAAGCTTTCTTT; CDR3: CASSSLRGVNTEAFF
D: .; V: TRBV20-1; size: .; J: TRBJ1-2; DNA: TGCAGTGCTATCCGGGATGGCTACACCTTC; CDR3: CSAIRDGYTF
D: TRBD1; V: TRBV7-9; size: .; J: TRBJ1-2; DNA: TGTGCCAGCAGCCCATCGACAGGGTATGGCTACACCTTC; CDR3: CASSPSTGYGYTF
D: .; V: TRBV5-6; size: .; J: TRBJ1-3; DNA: TGTGCCAGCAGCTTGGACAGGGTGTACTCTGGAAACACCATATATTTT; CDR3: CASSLDRVYSGNTIYF
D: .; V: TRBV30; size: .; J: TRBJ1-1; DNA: TGTGCCTGGATTCGCTTTAGGATGAACACTGAAGCTTTCTTT; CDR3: CAWIRFRMNTEAFF
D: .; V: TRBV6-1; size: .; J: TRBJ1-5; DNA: TGTGCCAGCAGTAAAGCGGCCTGGTCGGTGCCCCAGCATTTT; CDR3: CASSKAAWSVPQHF
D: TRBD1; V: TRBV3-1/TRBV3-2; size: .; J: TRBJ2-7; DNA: TGTGCCAGCAGCCCCCAGTGGGACAGAACCGAGCAGTACTTC; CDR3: CASSPQWDRTEQYF
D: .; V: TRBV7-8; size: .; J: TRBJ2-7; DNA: TGTGCCAGCAGCCCCGGGTTGCAGGCCACCTACGAGCAGTACTTC; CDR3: CASSPGLQATYEQYF
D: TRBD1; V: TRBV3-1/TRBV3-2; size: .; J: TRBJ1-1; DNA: TGTGCCAGCAGTCAGGGGACAGGAATGAACACTGAAGCTTTCTTT; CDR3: CASSQGTGMNTEAFF
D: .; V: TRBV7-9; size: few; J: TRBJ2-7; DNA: TGTGCCAGCAGCTTGCACCGGGAGTCATACGAGCAGTACTTC; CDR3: CASSLHRESYEQYF
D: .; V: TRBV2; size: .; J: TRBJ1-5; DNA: TGTGCCAGCAGTCAACAGAGTAATAGCAATCAGCCCCAGCATTTT; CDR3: CASSQQSNSNQPQHF
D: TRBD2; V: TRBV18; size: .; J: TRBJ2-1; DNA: TGTGCCAGCTCACGCTCAGCGGGAGAGGGGAATGAGCAGTTCTTC; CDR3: CASSRSAGEGNEQFF
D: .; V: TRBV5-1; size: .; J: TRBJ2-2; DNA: TGCGCCAGCGGAACCGGGACAATAACCGGGGAGCTGTTTTTT; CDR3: CASGTGTITGELFF
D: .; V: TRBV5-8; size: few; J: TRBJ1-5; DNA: TGTGCCAGCAGCACGGGACCTAAAGCGGTGTATCAGCCCCAGCATTTT; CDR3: CASSTGPKAVYQPQHF
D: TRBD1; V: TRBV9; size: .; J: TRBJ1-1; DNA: TGTGCCAGCAGCCCCGGGACAGGCTACACTGAAGCTTTCTTT; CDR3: CASSPGTGYTEAFF
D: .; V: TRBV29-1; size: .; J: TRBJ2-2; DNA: TGCAGCGTTGAGGTACAGGGAAAGGCCGGGGAGCTGTTTTTT; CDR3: CSVEVQGKAGELFF
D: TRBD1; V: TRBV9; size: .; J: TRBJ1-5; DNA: TGTGCCAGCAGCGTAGGATCGACAGGGTTTCAGCCCCAGCATTTT; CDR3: CASSVGSTGFQPQHF
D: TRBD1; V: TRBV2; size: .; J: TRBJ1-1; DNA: TGTGCCGGTCACAGGGGGGTCATGAACACTGAAGCTTTCTTT; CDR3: CAGHRGVMNTEAFF
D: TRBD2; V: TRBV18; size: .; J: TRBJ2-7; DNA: TGTGCCAGCTCACCACCAAGTCGATCGGCTAGCGGGATCTACGAGCAGTACTTC; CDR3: CASSPPSRSASGIYEQYF
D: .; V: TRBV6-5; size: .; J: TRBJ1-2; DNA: TGTGCCAGCAGTTACTCCGAGGTGGACTATGGCTACACCTTC; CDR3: CASSYSEVDYGYTF
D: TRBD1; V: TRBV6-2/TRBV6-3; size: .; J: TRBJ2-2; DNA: TGTGCCAGCAGGCCTCGGACAGGGGGAATAAACACCGGGGAGCTGTTTTTT; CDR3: CASRPRTGGINTGELFF
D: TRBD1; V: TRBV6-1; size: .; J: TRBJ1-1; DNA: TGTGCCAGCAGTGCTTCTGGGACAGGGGGCGCAGCTTTCTTT; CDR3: CASSASGTGGAAFF
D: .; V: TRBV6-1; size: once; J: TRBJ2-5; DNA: TGTGCCAGCAGTGAAGCGTGGGACTTATACTACTTC; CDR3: CASSEAWDLYYF
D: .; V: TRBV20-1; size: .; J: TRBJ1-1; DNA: TGCAGTGCCATAGATAACACTGAAGCTTTCTTT; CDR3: CSAIDNTEAFF
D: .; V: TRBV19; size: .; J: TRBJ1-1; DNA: TGTGCCAGTAGTGGACGACAGAGGGCTGAAGCTTTCTTT; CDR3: CASSGRQRAEAFF
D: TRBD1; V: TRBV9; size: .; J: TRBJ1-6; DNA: TGTGCCAGCAGCCATGGGACAGTCGATTCACCCCTCCACTTT; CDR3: CASSHGTVDSPLHF
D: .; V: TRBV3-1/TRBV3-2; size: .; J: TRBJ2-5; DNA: TGTGCCAGCAGCCGAGGGGAGACCCAGTACTTC; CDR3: CASSRGETQYF
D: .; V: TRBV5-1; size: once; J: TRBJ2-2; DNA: TGCGCCAGCAGCTTGGGCAGGGCGAACACCGGGGAGCTGTTTTTT; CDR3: CASSLGRANTGELFF
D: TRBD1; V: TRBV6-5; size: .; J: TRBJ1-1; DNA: TGTGCCAGCAGGAGAACAGGGGACACTGAAGCTTTCTTT; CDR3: CASRRTGDTEAFF
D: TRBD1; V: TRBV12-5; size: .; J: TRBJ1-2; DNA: TGTGCTAGTGGTTTCCAGGGGGCGCGTGAAGGCTACACCTTC; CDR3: CASGFQGAREGYTF